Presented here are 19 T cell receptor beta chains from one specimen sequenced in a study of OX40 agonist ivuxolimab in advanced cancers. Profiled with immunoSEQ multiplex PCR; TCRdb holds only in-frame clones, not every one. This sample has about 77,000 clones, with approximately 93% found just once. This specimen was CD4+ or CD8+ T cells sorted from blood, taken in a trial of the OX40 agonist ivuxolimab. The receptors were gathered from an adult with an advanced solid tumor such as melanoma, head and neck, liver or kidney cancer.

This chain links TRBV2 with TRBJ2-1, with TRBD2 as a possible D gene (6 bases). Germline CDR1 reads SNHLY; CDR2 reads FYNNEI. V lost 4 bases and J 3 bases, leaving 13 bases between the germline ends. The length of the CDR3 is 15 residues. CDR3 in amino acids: CASSGVSGNYNEQFF. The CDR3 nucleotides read TGTGCCAGCAGTGGGGTTAGCGGAAACTACAATGAGCAGTTCTTC.

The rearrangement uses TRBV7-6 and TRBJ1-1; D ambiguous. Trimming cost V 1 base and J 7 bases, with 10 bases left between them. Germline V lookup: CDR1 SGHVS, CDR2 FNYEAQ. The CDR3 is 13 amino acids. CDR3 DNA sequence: TGTGCCAGCAGCTTAGGGGAGGTGGGTGAAGCTTTCTTT. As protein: CASSLGEVGEAFF.

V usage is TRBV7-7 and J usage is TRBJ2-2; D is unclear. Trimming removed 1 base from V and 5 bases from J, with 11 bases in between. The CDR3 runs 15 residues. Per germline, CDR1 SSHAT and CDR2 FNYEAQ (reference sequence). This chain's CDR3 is CASSLGPDATGELFF. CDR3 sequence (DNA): TGTGCCAGCAGCTTAGGACCGGACGCTACCGGGGAGCTGTTTTTT.

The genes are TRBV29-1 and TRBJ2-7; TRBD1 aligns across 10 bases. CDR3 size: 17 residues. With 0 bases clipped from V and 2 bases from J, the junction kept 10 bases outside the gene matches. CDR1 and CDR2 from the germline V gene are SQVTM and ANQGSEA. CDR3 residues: CSVEDQMGQGFPYEQYF. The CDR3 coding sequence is TGCAGCGTTGAAGATCAGATGGGACAGGGGTTCCCCTACGAGCAGTACTTC.

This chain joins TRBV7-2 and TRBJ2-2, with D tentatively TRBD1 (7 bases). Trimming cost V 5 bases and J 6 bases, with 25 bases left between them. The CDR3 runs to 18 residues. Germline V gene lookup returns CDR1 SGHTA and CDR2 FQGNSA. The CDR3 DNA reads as TGTGCCAGCAGCACCCTGACAGGGAGGTCTTTCATGGCCGGGGAGCTGTTTTTT. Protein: CASSTLTGRSFMAGELFF.

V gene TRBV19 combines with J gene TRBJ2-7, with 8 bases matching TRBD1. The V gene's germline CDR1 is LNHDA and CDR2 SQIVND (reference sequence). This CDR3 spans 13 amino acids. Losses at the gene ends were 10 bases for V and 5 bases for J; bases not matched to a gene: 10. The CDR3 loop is CATSDREGNEQYF. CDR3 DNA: TGTGCCACCTCGGACAGGGAAGGTAACGAGCAGTACTTC.

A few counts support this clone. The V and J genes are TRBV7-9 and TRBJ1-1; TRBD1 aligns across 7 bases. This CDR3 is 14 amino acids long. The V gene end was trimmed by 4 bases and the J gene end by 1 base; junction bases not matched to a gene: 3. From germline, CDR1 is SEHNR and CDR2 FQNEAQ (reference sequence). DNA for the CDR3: TGTGCCAGCAGCTCGACAGGGTGGAACACTGAAGCTTTCTTT. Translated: CASSSTGWNTEAFF.

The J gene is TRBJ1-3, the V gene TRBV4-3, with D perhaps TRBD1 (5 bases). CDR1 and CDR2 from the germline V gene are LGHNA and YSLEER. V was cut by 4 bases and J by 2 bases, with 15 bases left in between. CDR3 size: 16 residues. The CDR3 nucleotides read TGCGCCAGCAGCCCCTCAGGCGGGGGTCCTGGAAACACCATATATTTT. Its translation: CASSPSGGGPGNTIYF.

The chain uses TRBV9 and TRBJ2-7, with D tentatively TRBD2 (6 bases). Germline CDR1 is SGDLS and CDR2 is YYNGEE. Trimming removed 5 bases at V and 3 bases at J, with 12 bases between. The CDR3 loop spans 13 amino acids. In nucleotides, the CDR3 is TGTGCCAGCAGTTGGGACTTGAACTACGAGCAGTACTTC. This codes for CASSWDLNYEQYF.

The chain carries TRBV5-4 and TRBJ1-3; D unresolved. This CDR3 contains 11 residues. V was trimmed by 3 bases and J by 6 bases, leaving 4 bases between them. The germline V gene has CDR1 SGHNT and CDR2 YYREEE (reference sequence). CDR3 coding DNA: TGTGCCAGCAGCTCTCTAAACACCATATATTTT. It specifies CASSSLNTIYF.

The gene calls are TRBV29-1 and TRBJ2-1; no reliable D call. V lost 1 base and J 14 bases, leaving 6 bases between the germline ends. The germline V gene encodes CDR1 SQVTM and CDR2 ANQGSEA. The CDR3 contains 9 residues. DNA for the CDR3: TGCAGCGTTGAAGCCTGGGAGTTCTTC. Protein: CSVEAWEFF.

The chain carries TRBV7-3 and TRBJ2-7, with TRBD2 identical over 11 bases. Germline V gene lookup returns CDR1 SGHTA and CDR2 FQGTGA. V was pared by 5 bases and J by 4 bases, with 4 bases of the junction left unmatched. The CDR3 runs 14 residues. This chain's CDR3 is CASSVSGGDYEQYF. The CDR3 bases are TGTGCCAGCAGCGTTAGCGGGGGGGATTACGAGCAGTACTTC.

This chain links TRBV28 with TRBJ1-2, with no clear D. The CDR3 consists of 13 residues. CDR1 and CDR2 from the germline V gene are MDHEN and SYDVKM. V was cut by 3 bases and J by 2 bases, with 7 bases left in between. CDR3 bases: TGTGCCAGCAGTTTCTCCCGAAACTATGGCTACACCTTC. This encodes CASSFSRNYGYTF.

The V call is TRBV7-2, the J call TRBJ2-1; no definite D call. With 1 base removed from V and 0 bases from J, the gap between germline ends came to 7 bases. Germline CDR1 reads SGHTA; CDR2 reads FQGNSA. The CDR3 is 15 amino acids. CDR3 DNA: TGTGCCAGCAGCTTAGGTGCAGGCTCCTACAATGAGCAGTTCTTC. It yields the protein CASSLGAGSYNEQFF. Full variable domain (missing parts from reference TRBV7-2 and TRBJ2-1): GAGVSQSPSNKVTEKGKDVELRCDPISGHTALYWYRQSLGQGLEFLIYFQGNSAPDKSGLPSDRFSAERTGGSVSTLTIQRTQQEDSAVYLCASSLGAGSYNEQFFGPGTRLTVL.

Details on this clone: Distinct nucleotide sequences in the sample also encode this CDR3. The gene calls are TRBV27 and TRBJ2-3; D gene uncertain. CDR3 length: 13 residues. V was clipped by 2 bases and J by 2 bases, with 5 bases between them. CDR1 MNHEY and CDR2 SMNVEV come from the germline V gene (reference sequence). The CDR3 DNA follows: TGTGCCAGCAGTTTAGGAGTCACAGATACGCAGTATTTT. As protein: CASSLGVTDTQYF.

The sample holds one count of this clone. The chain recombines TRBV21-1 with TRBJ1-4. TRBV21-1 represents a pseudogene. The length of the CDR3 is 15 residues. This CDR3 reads CASSSNKAKCEKLFF. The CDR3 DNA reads TGTGCCAGCAGCTCAAATAAGGCAAAGTGTGAAAAACTGTTTTTT.

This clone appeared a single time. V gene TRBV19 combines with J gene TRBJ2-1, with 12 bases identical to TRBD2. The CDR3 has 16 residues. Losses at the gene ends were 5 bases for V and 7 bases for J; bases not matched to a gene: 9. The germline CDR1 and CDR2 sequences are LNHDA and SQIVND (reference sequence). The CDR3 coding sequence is TGTGCCAGTAGTCTCCAGACTAGCGGGAGTTATAATGAGCAGTTCTTC. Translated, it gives CASSLQTSGSYNEQFF.

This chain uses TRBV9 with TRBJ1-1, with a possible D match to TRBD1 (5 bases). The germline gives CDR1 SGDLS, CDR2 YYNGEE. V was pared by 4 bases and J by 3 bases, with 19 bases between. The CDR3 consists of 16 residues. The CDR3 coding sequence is TGTGCCAGCAGCACCCGGCTAGGGGATCTCGACACTGAAGCTTTCTTT. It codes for CASSTRLGDLDTEAFF.

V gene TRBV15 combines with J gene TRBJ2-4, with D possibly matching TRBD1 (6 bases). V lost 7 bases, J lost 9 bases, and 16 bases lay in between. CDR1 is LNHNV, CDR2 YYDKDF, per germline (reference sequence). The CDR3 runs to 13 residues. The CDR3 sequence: CATMGQGLGIQYF. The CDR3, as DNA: TGTGCCACCATGGGGCAGGGGTTAGGCATTCAGTACTTC.